The 15 T cell receptor beta chains below all came from one sample that was sequenced in a study of CD8+CD57+ T cells in acquired aplastic anemia (dated 2018 in TCRdb). Patients chosen for sequencing had shown expansion of CD8+CD57+ cells by flow cytometry. TCRdb names Illumina HiSeq 2000 as the instrument used. Genomic DNA was used as template for profiling of TCR beta VDJ combinations and CDR3 sequences. TCRdb reran the public reads through fastp at Q25 and MiXCR, keeping productive beta chains. Rows are combined by CDR3 protein, so each entry shows the most common genes and DNA. In this sample the table shows a few hundred thousand distinct CDR3 sequences, roughly 53% of which occur a single time. The biggest ten clones account for 1% to 1.5% of the sample. Sequenced sample: sorted CD4+, CD8+, or CD8+CD57+ T cells (not recorded which) from PBMCs. The receptors derive from a human donor with aplastic anemia.

This chain joins TRBV12-3 or TRBV12-4 and TRBJ1-1; possibly TRBD1 for D (5 bases). The V gene lost 3 bases and the J gene lost 4 bases, with 15 bases spanning the gap. The CDR3 totals 15 residues. The CDR3 region has the DNA TGTGCCAGCAGTTTCGGGGGGGGGTCGAGCACTGAAGCTTTCTTT. This translates into CASSFGGGSSTEAFF.

This chain links TRBV7-2 with TRBJ1-2; 7 bases align to TRBD1. Germline V gene lookup returns CDR1 SGHTA and CDR2 FQGNSA. This CDR3 has 16 residues. The V and J ends lost 7 bases and 0 bases, in that order; junction bases with no gene match: 11. The CDR3 bases are TGTGCCAGCACGCGACAGGGTAAAGGAGCTAACTATGGCTACACCTTC. Its translation is CASTRQGKGANYGYTF.

This clonotype turned up a few times. This rearrangement joins TRBV20-1 to TRBJ2-1; D is unresolved. CDR1 is DFQATT and CDR2 is SNEGSKA in the germline V gene (reference sequence). CDR3 length: 12 residues. CDR3 amino acids: CSVLGSYNEQFF. CDR3 in DNA: TGCAGCGTATTGGGCTCCTACAATGAGCAGTTCTTC.

The chain is built from TRBV29-1 and TRBJ2-7, with TRBD1 matching 8 bases. The V gene's germline CDR1 is SQVTM and CDR2 ANQGSEA. J gave up 2 bases and V 4 bases, and 1 base lay outside the gene matches. This CDR3 is 12 amino acids long. This CDR3 reads CSVADRAYEQYF. The CDR3 nucleotides read TGCAGCGTTGCGGACAGGGCCTACGAGCAGTACTTC.

In this sample, this clonotype turned up once. The DNA for the CDR3 is TGTGCCAGCAGTGAAGAATGGGGCGAGCAGTACTTC. Translating gives CASSEEWGEQYF. The rearrangement uses TRBV2 and TRBJ2-7; D is undetermined. Trimming removed 1 base at V and 6 bases at J, with 7 bases between. Germline V lookup: CDR1 SNHLY, CDR2 FYNNEI. This CDR3 contains 12 residues.

The chain has TRBV12-3 or TRBV12-4 and TRBJ1-2; TRBD1 aligns across 10 bases. V lost 5 bases, J lost 4 bases, and 7 bases stayed unmatched. The CDR3 is 15 amino acids. The CDR3 loop reads CASSQTGGGIYGYTF. CDR3 nucleotide sequence: TGTGCCAGCAGTCAGACAGGGGGCGGTATCTATGGCTACACCTTC.

The chain couples TRBV9 to TRBJ1-1; D is undetermined. The germline gives CDR1 SGDLS, CDR2 YYNGEE. There are 14 residues in the CDR3. Trimming shortened V by 0 bases and J by 0 bases, and 6 bases separated the two germline ends. The CDR3 spells CASSVAGMNTEAFF. The CDR3 nucleotides are TGTGCCAGCAGCGTAGCAGGCATGAACACTGAAGCTTTCTTT.

This clonotype occurred many times. The chain has TRBV11-2 and TRBJ1-4; tentative D call: TRBD1 (5 bases). V lost 4 bases to trimming and J lost 14 bases, with 17 bases between them. Germline V lookup: CDR1 SGHAT, CDR2 FQNNGV. The CDR3 is made up of 13 amino acids. Here the CDR3 DNA reads TGTGCCAGCAGCTCAGATGGGGGAGAAAGGCTGTTTTTT. It encodes CASSSDGGERLFF.

This chain connects TRBV7-2 to TRBJ1-4; 7 bases fit TRBD1. Germline assignment: CDR1 SGHTA and CDR2 FQGNSA. CDR3 size: 16 residues. V gave up 4 bases and J gave up 2 bases; unmatched junction bases: 7. Here the CDR3 reads CASSSLRTGTNEKLFF. As DNA, the CDR3 is TGTGCCAGCAGCTCCTTACGGACAGGCACTAATGAAAAACTGTTTTTT.

This chain links TRBV7-8 with TRBJ2-3; the match to TRBD2 covers 8 bases. The germline V gene encodes CDR1 SGHVS and CDR2 FQNEAQ. The trim removed 10 bases at V and 3 bases at J, leaving 12 bases unmatched. The CDR3 has 15 residues. CDR3: CAIVTSALMTDTQYF. The DNA for the CDR3 is TGTGCCATCGTGACTAGCGCGCTAATGACAGATACGCAGTATTTT.

The rearrangement links TRBV7-3 to TRBJ1-6; possibly TRBD1 for D (6 bases). Between the trimmed V and J ends, which lost 4 bases and 10 bases, there was a span of 11 bases. The germline CDR1 and CDR2 sequences are SGHTA and FQGTGA. The CDR3 spans 13 residues. Here the CDR3 reads CASSWTERSPLHF. The DNA for the CDR3 is TGTGCCAGCAGCTGGACAGAGAGATCACCCCTCCACTTT.

V gene TRBV10-3 combines with J gene TRBJ2-2; 11 bases line up with TRBD2. Trimming cost V 5 bases and J 4 bases; bases outside gene matches: 6. The CDR3 contains 16 residues. Germline CDR1 reads ENHRY; CDR2 reads SYGVKD. The DNA of the CDR3 is TGTGCCATCAGTCTCGGTCTAGCGGGGGGCACCGGGGAGCTGTTTTTT. Its translation is CAISLGLAGGTGELFF.

The CDR3 DNA is TGTGCCAGCAGCTCTGCAGAGAAGACCCAGTACTTC. Encoded protein: CASSSAEKTQYF. The rearrangement uses TRBV12-3 or TRBV12-4 and TRBJ2-5; D is unclear. V was clipped by 6 bases and J by 6 bases, with 11 bases between them. The CDR3 length is 12 residues.

The table lists this clonotype with a few counts. This CDR3 reads CASNRQETQYF. The CDR3, as DNA: TGTGCCAGCAACAGGCAAGAGACCCAGTACTTC. V gene TRBV2 combines with J gene TRBJ2-5; maybe TRBD1 (5 bases). V lost 7 bases and J 2 bases, leaving 5 bases between the germline ends. This CDR3 contains 11 residues. Germline values: CDR1 SNHLY, CDR2 FYNNEI.

V gene TRBV15 combines with J gene TRBJ2-1; no clear D gene. CDR1 and CDR2 (germline): LNHNV, YYDKDF (reference sequence). This CDR3 is built from 10 residues. V lost 0 bases and J 9 bases, leaving 0 bases between the germline ends. CDR3 sequence (DNA): TGTGCCACCAGCAGAGATGAGCAGTTCTTC. Translated: CATSRDEQFF.